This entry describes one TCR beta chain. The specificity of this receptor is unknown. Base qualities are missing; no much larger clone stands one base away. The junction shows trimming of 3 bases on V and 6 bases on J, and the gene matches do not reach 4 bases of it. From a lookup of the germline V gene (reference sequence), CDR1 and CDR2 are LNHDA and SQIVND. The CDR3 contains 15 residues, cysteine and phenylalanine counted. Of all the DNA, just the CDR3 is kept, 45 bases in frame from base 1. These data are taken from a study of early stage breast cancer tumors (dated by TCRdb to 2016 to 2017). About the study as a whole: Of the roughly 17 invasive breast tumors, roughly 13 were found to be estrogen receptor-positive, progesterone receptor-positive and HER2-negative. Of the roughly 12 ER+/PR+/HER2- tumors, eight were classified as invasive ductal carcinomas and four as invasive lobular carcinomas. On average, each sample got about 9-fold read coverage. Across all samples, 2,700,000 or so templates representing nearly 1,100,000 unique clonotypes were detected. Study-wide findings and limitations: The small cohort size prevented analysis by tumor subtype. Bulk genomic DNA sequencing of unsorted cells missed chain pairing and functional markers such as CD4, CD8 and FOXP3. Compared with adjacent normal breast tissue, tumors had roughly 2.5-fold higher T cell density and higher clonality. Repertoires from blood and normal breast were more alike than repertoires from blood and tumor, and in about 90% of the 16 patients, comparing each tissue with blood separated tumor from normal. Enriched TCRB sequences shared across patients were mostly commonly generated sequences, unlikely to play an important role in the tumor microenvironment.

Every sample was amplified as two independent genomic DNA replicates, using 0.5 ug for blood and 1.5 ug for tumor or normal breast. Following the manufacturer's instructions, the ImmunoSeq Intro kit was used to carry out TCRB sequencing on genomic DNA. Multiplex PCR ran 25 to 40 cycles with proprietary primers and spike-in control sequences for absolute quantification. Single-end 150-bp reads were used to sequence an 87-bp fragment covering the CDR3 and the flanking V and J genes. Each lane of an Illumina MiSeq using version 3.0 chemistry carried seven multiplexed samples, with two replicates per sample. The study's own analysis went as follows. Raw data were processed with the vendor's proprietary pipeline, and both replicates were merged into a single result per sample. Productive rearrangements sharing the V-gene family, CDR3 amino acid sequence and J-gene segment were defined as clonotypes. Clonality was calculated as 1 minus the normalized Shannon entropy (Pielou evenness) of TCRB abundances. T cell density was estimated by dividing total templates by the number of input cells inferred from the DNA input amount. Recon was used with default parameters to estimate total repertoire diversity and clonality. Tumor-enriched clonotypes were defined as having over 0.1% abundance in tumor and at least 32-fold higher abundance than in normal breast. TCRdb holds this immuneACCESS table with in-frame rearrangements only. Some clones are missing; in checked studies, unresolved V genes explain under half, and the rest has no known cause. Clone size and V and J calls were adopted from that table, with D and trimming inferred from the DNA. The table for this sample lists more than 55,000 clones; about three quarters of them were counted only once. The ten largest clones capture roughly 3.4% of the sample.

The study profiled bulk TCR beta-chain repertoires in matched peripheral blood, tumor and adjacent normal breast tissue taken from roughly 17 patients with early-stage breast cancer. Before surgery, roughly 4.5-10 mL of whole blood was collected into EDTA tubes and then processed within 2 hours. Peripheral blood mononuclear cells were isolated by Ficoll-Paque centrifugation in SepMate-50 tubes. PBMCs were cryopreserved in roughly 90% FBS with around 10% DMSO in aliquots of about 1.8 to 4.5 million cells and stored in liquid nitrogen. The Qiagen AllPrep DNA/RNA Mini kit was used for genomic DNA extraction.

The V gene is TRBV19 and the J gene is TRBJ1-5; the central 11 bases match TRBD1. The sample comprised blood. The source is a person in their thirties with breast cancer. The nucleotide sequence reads TGTGCCAGTAGTATTAGGGACAGGGGGAGTCAGCCCCAGCATTTT. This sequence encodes CASSIRDRGSQPQHF.